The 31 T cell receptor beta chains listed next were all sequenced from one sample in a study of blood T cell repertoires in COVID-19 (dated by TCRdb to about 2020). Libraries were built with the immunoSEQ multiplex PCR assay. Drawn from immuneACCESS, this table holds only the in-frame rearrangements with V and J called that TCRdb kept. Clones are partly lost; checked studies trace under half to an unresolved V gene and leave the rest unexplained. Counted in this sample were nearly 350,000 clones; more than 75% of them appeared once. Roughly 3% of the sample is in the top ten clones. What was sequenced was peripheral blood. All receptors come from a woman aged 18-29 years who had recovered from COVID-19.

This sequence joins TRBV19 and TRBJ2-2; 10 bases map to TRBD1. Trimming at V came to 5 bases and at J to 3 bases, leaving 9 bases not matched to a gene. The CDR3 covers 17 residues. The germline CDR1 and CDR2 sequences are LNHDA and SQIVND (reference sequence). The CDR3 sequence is CASSSQPGQGYTGELFF. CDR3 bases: TGTGCCAGTAGTTCTCAGCCGGGACAGGGGTACACCGGGGAGCTGTTTTTT.

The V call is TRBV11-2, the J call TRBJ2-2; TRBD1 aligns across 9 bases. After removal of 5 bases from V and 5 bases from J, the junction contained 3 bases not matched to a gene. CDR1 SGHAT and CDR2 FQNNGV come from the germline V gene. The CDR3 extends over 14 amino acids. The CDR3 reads CASSRDRVTGELFF. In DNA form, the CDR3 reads TGTGCCAGCAGCCGGGACAGGGTAACCGGGGAGCTGTTTTTT.

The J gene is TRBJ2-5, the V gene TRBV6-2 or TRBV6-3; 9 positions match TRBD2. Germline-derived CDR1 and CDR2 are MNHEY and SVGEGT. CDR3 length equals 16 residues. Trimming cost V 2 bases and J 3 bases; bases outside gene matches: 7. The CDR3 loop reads CASSYPIAGVKETQYF. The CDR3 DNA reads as TGTGCCAGCAGTTACCCAATAGCGGGAGTTAAAGAGACCCAGTACTTC.

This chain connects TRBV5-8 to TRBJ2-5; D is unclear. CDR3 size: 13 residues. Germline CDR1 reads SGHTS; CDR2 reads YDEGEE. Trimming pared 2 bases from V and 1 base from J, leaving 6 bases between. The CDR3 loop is CASSLRVQETQYF. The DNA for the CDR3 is TGTGCCAGCAGCTTACGAGTCCAAGAGACCCAGTACTTC. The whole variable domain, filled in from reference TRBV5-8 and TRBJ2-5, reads EAGVTQSPTHLIKTRGQQATLRCSPISGHTSVYWYQQALGLGLQFLLWYDEGEERNRGNFPPRFSGRQFPNYSSELNVNALELEDSALYLCASSLRVQETQYFGPGTRLLVL.

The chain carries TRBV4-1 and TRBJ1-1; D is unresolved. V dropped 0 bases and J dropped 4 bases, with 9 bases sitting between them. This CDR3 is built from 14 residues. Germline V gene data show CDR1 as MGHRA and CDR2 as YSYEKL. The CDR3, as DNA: TGCGCCAGCAGCCAAGACGCCGGGGTCACTGAAGCTTTCTTT. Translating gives CASSQDAGVTEAFF.

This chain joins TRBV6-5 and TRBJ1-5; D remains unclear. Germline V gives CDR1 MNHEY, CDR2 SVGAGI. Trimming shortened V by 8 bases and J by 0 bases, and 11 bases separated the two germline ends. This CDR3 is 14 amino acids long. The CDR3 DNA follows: TGTGCCAGCTCCGAGGGATATAGCAATCAGCCCCAGCATTTT. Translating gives CASSEGYSNQPQHF.

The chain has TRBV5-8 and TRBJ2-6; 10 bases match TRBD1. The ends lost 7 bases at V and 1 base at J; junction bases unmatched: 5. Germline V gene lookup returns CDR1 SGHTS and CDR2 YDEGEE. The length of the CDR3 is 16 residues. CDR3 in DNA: TGTGCCAGCGGGACAGGGGTCTTATCTGGGGCCAACGTCCTGACTTTC. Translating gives CASGTGVLSGANVLTF.

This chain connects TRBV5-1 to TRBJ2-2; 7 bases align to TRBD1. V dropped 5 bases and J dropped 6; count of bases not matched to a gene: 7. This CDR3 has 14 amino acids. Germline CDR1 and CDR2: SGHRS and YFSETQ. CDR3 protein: CASSFPGQSGELFF. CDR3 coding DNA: TGCGCCAGCAGTTTTCCGGGACAGTCCGGGGAGCTGTTTTTT. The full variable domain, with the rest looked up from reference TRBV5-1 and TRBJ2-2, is KAGVTQTPRYLIKTRGQQVTLSCSPISGHRSVSWYQQTPGQGLQFLFEYFSETQRNKGNFPGRFSGRQFSNSRSEMNVSTLELGDSALYLCASSFPGQSGELFFGEGSRLTVL.

The DNA for the CDR3 is TGTGCCAGCAGCAAAGGACTAGCGCACTACAATGAGCAGTTCTTC. Its protein product is CASSKGLAHYNEQFF. V and J are TRBV27 and TRBJ2-1; 9 nucleotides line up with TRBD2. V was pared by 6 bases and J by 3 bases, with 6 bases of the junction left unmatched. This CDR3 is 15 amino acids long. From germline, CDR1 is MNHEY and CDR2 SMNVEV (reference sequence).

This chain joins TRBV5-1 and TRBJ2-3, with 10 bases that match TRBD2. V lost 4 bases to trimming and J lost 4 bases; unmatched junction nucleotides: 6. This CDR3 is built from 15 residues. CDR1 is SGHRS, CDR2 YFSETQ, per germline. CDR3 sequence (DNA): TGCGCCAGCAGCGGCGGGACTAGCGCCCCAGATACGCAGTATTTT. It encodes CASSGGTSAPDTQYF.

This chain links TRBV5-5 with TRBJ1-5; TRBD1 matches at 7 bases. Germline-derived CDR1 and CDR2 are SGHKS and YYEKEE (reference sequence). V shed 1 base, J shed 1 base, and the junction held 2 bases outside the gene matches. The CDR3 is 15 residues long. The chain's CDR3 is CASSLLGGSNQPQHF. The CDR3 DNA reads TGTGCCAGCAGCTTGCTAGGGGGCAGCAATCAGCCCCAGCATTTT. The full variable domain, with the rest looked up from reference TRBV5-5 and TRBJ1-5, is DAGVTQSPTHLIKTRGQQVTLRCSPISGHKSVSWYQQVLGQGPQFIFQYYEKEERGRGNFPDRFSARQFPNYSSELNVNALLLGDSALYLCASSLLGGSNQPQHFGDGTRLSIL.

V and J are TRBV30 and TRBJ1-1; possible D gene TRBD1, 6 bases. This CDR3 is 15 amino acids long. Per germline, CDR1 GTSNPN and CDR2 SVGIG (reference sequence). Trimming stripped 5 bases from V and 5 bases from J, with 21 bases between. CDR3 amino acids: CAWGLGAVGGTEAFF. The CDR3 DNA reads TGTGCCTGGGGGCTGGGGGCGGTGGGGGGGACTGAAGCTTTCTTT.

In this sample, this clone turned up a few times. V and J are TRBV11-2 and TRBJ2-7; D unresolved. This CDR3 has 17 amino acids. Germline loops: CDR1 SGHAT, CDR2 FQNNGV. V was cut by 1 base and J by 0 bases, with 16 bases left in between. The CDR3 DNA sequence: TGTGCCAGCAGCTTAGGGTTCTGGTCCCCTAGCTCCTACGAGCAGTACGTC. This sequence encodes CASSLGFWSPSSYEQYV.

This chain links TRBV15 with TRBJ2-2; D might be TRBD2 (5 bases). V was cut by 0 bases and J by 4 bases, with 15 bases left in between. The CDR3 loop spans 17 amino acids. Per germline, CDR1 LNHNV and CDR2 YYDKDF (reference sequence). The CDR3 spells CATSRDPQDRGTGELFF. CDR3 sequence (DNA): TGTGCCACCAGCAGAGATCCGCAGGACCGGGGCACCGGGGAGCTGTTTTTT.

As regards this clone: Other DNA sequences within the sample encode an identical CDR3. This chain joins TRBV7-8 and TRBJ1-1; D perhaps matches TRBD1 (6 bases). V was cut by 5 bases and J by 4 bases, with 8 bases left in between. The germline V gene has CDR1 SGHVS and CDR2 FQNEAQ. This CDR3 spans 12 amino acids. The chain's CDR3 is CASSPRGTEAFF. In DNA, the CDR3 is TGTGCCAGCAGCCCCAGGGGCACTGAAGCTTTCTTT.

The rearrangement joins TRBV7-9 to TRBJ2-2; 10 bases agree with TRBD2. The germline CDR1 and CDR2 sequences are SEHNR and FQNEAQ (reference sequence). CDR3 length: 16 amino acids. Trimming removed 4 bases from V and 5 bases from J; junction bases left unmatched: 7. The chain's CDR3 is CASSWGLASGTGELFF. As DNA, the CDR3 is TGTGCCAGCAGCTGGGGACTAGCGAGTGGTACCGGGGAGCTGTTTTTT.

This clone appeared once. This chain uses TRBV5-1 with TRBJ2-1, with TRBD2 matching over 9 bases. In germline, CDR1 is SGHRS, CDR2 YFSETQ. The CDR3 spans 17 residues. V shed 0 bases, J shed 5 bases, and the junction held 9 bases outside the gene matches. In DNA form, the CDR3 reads TGCGCCAGCAGCTTGGCCCTGACAACTAGCGGGCACAATGAGCAGTTCTTC. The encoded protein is CASSLALTTSGHNEQFF.

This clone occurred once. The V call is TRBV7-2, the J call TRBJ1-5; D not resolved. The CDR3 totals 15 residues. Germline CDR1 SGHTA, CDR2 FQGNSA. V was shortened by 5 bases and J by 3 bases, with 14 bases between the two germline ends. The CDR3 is CASSPPGRLNQPQHF. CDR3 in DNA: TGTGCCAGCAGCCCCCCGGGTCGACTCAATCAGCCCCAGCATTTT.

The CDR3 region has the DNA TGTGCCAGCAGATCGCCGGGACAGGGGAATGGCTACACCTTC. Translated: CASRSPGQGNGYTF. The chain is built from TRBV5-6 and TRBJ1-2; 10 bases are shared with TRBD1. Per germline, CDR1 SGHDT and CDR2 YYEEEE. The V and J ends lost 5 bases and 6 bases, in that order; junction bases with no gene match: 7. There are 14 residues in the CDR3.

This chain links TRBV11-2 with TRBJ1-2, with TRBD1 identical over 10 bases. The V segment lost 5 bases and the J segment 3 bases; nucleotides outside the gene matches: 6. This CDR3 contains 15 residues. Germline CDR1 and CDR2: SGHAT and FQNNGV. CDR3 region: CASSLHGTGDYGYTF. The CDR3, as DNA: TGTGCCAGCAGCCTACATGGGACAGGGGACTATGGCTACACCTTC.

The CDR3 bases are TGTGCCAGCAGCTTGCGGGAGCGACTAAATGAGCAGTTCTTC. Residues: CASSLRERLNEQFF. This rearrangement joins TRBV7-9 to TRBJ2-1; 7 bases agree with TRBD2. This CDR3 contains 14 residues. The V and J ends lost 3 bases and 7 bases, in that order; junction bases with no gene match: 6. Germline CDR1 SEHNR, CDR2 FQNEAQ (reference sequence).

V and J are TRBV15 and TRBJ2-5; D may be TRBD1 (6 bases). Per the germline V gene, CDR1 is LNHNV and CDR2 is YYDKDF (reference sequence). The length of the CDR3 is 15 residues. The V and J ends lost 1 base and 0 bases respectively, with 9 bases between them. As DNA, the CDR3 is TGTGCCACCAGCAGAGCGACAGGTAACCAAGAGACCCAGTACTTC. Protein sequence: CATSRATGNQETQYF.

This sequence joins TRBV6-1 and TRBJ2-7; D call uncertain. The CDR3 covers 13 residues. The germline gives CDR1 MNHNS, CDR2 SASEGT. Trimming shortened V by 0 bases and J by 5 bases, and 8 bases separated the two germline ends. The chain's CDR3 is CASSEAVRDEQYV. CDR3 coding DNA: TGTGCCAGCAGTGAAGCCGTCCGGGACGAGCAGTACGTC.

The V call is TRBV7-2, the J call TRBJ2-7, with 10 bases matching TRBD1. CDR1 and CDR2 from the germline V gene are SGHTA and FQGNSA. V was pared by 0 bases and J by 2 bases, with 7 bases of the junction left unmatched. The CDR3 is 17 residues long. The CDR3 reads CASSLANWGQGTYEQYV. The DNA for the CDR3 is TGTGCCAGCAGCTTAGCCAATTGGGGACAGGGGACCTACGAGCAGTACGTC.

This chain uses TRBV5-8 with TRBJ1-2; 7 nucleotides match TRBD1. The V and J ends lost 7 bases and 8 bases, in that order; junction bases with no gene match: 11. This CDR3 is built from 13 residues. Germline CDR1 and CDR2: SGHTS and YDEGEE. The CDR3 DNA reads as TGTGCCAGCGTTGGGTACAGGGGAGAGGGCTACACCTTC. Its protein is CASVGYRGEGYTF.

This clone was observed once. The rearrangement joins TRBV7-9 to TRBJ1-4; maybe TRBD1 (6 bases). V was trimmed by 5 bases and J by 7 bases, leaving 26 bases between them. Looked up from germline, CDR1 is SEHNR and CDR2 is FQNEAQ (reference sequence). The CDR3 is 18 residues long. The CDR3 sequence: CASSVSNRTGRGGEKLFF. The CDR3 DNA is TGTGCCAGCAGCGTTAGTAACAGAACAGGGAGGGGTGGTGAAAAACTGTTTTTT.

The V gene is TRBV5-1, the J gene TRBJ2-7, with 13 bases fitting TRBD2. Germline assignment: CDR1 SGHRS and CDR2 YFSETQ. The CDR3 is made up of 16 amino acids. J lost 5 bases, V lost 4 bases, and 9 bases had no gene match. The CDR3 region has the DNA TGCGCCAGCAGCACCGGGACTAGCGGGACTGGGGACGAGCAGTACGTC. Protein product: CASSTGTSGTGDEQYV.

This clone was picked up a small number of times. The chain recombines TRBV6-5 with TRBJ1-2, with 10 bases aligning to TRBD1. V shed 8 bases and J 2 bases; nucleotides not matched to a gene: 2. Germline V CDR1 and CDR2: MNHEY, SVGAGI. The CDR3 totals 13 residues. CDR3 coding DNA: TGTGCCAGCTGGGACAGGGGAAACTATGGCTACACCTTC. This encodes CASWDRGNYGYTF.

The CDR3 reads CASSASRGKNTGELFF. For the CDR3, the DNA is TGTGCCAGCAGCGCATCTAGGGGAAAGAACACCGGGGAGCTGTTTTTT. V usage is TRBV9 and J usage is TRBJ2-2; the D gene is possibly TRBD1 (5 bases). This CDR3 is 16 amino acids long. V shed 3 bases and J shed 1 base, with 13 bases lying between them. The germline V gene encodes CDR1 SGDLS and CDR2 YYNGEE.

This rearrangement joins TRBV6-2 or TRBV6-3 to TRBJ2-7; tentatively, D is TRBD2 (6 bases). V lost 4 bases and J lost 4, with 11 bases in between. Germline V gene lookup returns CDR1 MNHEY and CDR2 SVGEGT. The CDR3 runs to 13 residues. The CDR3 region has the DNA TGTGCCAGCAGTTCCCGGGGGAGATACGAGCAGTACGTC. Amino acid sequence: CASSSRGRYEQYV.

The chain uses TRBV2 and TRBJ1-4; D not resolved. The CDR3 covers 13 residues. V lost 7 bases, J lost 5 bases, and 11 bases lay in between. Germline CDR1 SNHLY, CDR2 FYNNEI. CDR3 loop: CASKRTINEKLFF. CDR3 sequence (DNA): TGTGCCAGCAAGAGGACTATAAATGAAAAACTGTTTTTT.